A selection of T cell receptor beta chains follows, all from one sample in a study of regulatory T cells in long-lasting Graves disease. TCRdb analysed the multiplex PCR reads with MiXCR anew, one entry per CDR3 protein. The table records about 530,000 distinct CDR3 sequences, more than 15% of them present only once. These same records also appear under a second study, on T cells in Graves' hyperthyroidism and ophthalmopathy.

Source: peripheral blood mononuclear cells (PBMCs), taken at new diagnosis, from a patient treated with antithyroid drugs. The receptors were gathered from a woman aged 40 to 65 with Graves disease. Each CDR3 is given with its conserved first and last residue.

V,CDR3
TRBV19,CASRDPGFGETQYF
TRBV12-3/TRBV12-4,CASSLAGAVHDTEAFF
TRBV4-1,CASSAGTNSNQPQHF
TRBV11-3,CASSLPLPKSETQYF
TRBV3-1,CASSHGTGSGADGYTF
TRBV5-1,CASRPGGDTQYF
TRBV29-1,CSVGQGEKLFF
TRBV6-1,CASSTAGLVYDTQYF
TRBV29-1,CSVVGQTSYGYTF
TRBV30,CAWSLNRVAAFF
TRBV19,CASSTSLESSYEQYF
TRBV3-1,CASSDSWTRGYTF
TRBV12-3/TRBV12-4,CASVRRQLNTGELFF
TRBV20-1,CSANSVPQQETQYF
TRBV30,CAWIGETVAFF
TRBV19,CATRGRGSSLNTEAFF
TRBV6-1,CASSDYRDRGYTF
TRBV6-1,CASSEWDRSSGNTIYF
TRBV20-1,CSPGQGKWDTEAFF
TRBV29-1,CSPGGGNQPQHF
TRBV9,CASSPGTLPSYEQYF
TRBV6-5,CASSYHRVYYGYTF
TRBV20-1,CSARTGTNYGYTF
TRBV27,CASSLQPPQTLYGYTF
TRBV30,CAWSVMTGAETQYF
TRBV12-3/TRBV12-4,CASSYGQATNEKLFF